This T cell receptor beta chain emerged from a study of early T cells in non-severe SARS-CoV-2 infection. Overall study context: Sequencing targeted bulk RNA from unsorted whole blood, leaving chains unpaired.

Findings and limits, study-wide: Comparison of clonotypes with VDJdb favored anti-spike CD8 responses while missing private and CD4 specificities.

This clonotype was detected ten times or more. As yet, its antigen is unknown. Attached unique molecular identifiers marked individual cDNA molecules. TCRdb re-derived calls from the 5' RACE reads in MiXCR, one entry per CDR3 protein. The table has about 46,000 distinct CDR3 sequences, approximately 5.9% seen once. The CDR3 is 13 amino acids. The germline CDR1 and CDR2 sequences are MNHEY and SMNVEV (reference sequence). The V end was cut by 8 bases, the J end by 10 bases, with 18 bases between. This receptor was taken from an adult who was a healthcare worker with PCR-confirmed SARS-CoV-2 infection or an uninfected control (not recorded which). This chain links TRBV27 with TRBJ2-1, with D perhaps TRBD2 (7 bases). This specimen consisted of whole blood, obtained at baseline. The CDR3 loop reads CASSRKGGVEQFF. In DNA, the CDR3 is TGTGCCAGCTCCCGGAAAGGGGGGGTCGAGCAGTTCTTC.